The entry below gives a single T cell receptor (beta chain) sequence along with its context. A read error may produce the germline difference seen at one junction end. Germline loops: CDR1 LNHDA, CDR2 SQIVND (reference sequence). This CDR3 is built from 12 residues. Primers: 60 Vbeta forward and 13 Jbeta reverse. Generated by immunoSEQ multiplex PCR, the TCRdb table keeps only in-frame clones and is missing some. The data hold around 130,000 clones, with about 86% observed a single time. This entry is derived from a study of cytomegalovirus exposure and HLA in healthy donors. The V gene is TRBV19, the J gene TRBJ1-5; D is perhaps TRBD1 (5 bases). The sequence was collected from a man aged 18 to 29 in good health and CMV-seronegative. Sequenced sample: PBMCs. CDR3 region: CASSMGPQRQHF. Written as DNA, the CDR3 is TGTGCCAGTAGTATGGGGCCGCAGCGCCAGCATTTT.